Listed below are T cell receptor beta chains from one sample, sequenced in a study of human T cells and chemical hapten exposure. MiXCR, run by TCRdb on the RACE reads, gives a single entry per CDR3 protein. Of around 95,000 distinct CDR3 sequences listed, more than 10% are singletons. This sample comprised whole blood, obtained in connection with sensitization to the hapten diphenylcyclopropenone (DPC). The source of these receptors is a woman aged 55-75 years with alopecia areata. Some clones in this sample may be carry-over from other donors' samples. Both conserved end residues are part of each CDR3. Fields, in order: D gene, V gene, J gene, clone size, CDR3 DNA, CDR3 protein. D genes are given only for firm matches. Where a row states a size, it is once, few, many or the class of an expanded clone; other rows omit it.

D: -
V: TRBV5-1
J: TRBJ2-1
size: many
DNA: TGCGCCAGCAGCTCTCCCTCGTCCGGGACGAACTACAATGAGCAGTTCTTC
CDR3: CASSSPSSGTNYNEQFF

D: -
V: TRBV7-3
J: TRBJ2-3
size: -
DNA: TGTGCCAGCAGCCTCCGAACTGCCACAGATACGCAGTATTTT
CDR3: CASSLRTATDTQYF

D: -
V: TRBV18
J: TRBJ2-7
size: many
DNA: TGTGCCAGCTCACCAGGAGGGGGGACCATTTTCGAGCAGTACTTC
CDR3: CASSPGGGTIFEQYF

D: -
V: TRBV12-5
J: TRBJ1-2
size: many
DNA: TGTGCTAGTGGTTTCGACGGATCCTATGGCTACACCTTC
CDR3: CASGFDGSYGYTF

D: -
V: TRBV29-1
J: TRBJ1-2
size: -
DNA: TGCAGCGTTGAAAACGGCTATGGCTACACCTTC
CDR3: CSVENGYGYTF

D: TRBD2
V: TRBV7-9
J: TRBJ2-1
size: -
DNA: TGTGCCAGCAGTGGCTCTAGCGGGGGCCAGAGCTCCTACAATGAGCAGTTCTTC
CDR3: CASSGSSGGQSSYNEQFF

D: -
V: TRBV12-3/TRBV12-4
J: TRBJ2-1
size: many
DNA: TGTGCCAGCAGCCTTCGACACAATGAGCAGTTCTTC
CDR3: CASSLRHNEQFF

D: -
V: TRBV20-1
J: TRBJ1-2
size: -
DNA: TGCGGCGGGGGGGCCAGCAACTATGGCTACACCTTC
CDR3: CGGGASNYGYTF

D: TRBD1
V: TRBV10-1
J: TRBJ1-5
size: -
DNA: TGCGCCTGCAGTGATGGGACAGCTGGCAATCAGCCCCAGCATTTT
CDR3: CACSDGTAGNQPQHF

D: -
V: TRBV5-8
J: TRBJ1-2
size: few
DNA: TGTGCCAGCAGCCCGCTTGGGTATGGCTACACCTTC
CDR3: CASSPLGYGYTF

D: TRBD2
V: TRBV11-2
J: TRBJ2-5
size: -
DNA: TGTGCCAGCAGCTTGCATTGGGGACTAGCGGGGGCGCAGGGGACCCAGTACTTC
CDR3: CASSLHWGLAGAQGTQYF

D: -
V: TRBV2
J: TRBJ2-2
size: -
DNA: TGTGCCAGCAGTACCCAACAGGAGGGCGTTGGGGAGCTGTTTTTT
CDR3: CASSTQQEGVGELFF

D: TRBD2
V: TRBV18
J: TRBJ2-7
size: many
DNA: TGTGCCAGCTCACCGAGCGGGGACGGTGAGCAGTACTTC
CDR3: CASSPSGDGEQYF